This T cell receptor beta chain was profiled in a study of shared clonotypes between healthy human individuals. TCRdb's table, derived via immunoSEQ multiplex PCR, lists solely in-frame clones and lacks some. The table has 2 million to 3 million clones, over 85% seen once. A note on this clone: The antigen is undetermined.

Subsets obtained from CD4+ cells comprised CD45RA+ naive and CD45RA-negative memory cells. The study's findings and limits: Across a handful of donors, naive CD4 shared 5% to 6%, naive CD8 over 3%, memory CD4 roughly 2.5%, memory CD8 0.4%. Relative to memory subsets, naive subsets generally showed larger estimated richness. Clonotypes which were not shared had lower generation probabilities than clonotypes that all four donors shared.

The CDR3 covers 15 residues. V lost 4 bases to trimming and J lost 4 bases, with 14 bases between them. CDR1 is SNHLY, CDR2 FYNNEI, per germline. The rearrangement uses TRBV2 and TRBJ2-1; either TRBD1 or TRBD2 may fit D (5 bases each). The source material was naive CD4+ T cells from PBMCs. As to subset: CD45RA+ positively selected. This sequence was found in a man in his late teens or twenties in good health. Some clones in this sample may be carry-over from other donors' samples. The CDR3 DNA reads as TGTGCCAGCAGTGTGTTTCGGGACGGGTACAATGAGCAGTTCTTC. The encoded protein is CASSVFRDGYNEQFF. Complete variable domain (other parts from reference TRBV2 and TRBJ2-1): EPEVTQTPSHQVTQMGQEVILRCVPISNHLYFYWYRQILGQKVEFLVSFYNNEISEKSEIFDDQFSVERPDGSNFTLKIRSTKLEDSAMYFCASSVFRDGYNEQFFGPGTRLTVL.